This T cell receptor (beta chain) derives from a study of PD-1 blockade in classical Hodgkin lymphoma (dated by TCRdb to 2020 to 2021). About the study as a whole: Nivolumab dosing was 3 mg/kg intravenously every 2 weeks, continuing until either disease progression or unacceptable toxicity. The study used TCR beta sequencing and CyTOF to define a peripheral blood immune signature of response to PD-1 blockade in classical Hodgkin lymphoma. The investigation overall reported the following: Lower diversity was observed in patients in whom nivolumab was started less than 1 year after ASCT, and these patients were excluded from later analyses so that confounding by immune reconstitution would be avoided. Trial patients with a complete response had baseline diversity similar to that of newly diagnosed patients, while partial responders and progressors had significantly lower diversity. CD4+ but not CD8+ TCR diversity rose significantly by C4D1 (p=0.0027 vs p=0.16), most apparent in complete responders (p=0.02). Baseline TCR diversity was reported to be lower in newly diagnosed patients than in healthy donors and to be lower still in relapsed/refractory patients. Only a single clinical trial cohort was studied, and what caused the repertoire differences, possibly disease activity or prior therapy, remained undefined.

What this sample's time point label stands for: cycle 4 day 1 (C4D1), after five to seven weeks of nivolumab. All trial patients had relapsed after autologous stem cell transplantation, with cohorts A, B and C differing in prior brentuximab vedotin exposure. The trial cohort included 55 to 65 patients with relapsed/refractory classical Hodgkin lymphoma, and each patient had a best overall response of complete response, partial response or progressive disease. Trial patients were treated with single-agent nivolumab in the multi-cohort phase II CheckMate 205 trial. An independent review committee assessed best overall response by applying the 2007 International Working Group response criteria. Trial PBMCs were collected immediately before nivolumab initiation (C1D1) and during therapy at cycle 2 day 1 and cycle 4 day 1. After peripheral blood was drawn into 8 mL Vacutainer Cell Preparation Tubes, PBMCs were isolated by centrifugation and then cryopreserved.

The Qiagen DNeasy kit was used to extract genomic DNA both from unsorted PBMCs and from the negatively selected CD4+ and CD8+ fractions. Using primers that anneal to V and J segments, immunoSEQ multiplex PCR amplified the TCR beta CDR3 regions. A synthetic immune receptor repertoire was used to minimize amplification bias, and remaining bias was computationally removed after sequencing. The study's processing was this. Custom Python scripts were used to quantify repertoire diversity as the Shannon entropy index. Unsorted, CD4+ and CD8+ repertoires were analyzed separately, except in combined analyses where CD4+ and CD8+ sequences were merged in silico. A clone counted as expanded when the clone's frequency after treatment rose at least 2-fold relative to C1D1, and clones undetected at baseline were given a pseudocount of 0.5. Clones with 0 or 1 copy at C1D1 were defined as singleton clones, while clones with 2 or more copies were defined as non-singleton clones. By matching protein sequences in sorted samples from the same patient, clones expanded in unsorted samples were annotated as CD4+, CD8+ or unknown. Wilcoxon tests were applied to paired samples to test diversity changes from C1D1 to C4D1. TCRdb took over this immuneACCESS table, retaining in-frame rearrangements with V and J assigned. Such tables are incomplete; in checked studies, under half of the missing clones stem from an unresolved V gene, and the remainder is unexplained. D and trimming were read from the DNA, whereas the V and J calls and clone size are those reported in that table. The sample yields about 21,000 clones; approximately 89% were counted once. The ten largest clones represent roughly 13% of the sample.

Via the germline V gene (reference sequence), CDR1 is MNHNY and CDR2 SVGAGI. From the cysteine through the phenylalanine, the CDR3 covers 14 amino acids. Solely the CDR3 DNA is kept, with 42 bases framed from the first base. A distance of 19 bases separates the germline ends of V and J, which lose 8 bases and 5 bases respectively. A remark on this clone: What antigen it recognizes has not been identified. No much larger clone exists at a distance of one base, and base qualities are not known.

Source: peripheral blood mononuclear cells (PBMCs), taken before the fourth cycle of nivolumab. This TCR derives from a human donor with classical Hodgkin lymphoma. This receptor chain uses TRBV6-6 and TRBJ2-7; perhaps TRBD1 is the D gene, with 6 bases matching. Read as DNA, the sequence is TGTGCCAGCGGGCAGAACAGGGCCGTAAACGAGCAGTACTTC. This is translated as CASGQNRAVNEQYF.